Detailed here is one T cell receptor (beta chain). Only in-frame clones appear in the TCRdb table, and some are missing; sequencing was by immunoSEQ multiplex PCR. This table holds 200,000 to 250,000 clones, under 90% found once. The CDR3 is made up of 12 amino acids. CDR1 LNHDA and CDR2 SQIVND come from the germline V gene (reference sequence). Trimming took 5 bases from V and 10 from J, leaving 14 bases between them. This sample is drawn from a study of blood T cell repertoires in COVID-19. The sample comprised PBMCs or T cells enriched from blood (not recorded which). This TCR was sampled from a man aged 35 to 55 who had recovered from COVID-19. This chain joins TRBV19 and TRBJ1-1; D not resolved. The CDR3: CASSPLGAGAFF. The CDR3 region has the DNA TGTGCCAGTAGTCCCCTCGGTGCTGGAGCTTTCTTT.